The clone carrying this T cell receptor (beta chain) showed up just a few times. The antigen remains unidentified. The data were taken from a study of vaccination and CD4 T cells after COVID-19. Study details: Convalescent participants consisted of six males and four females, two being Hispanic.

The CDR3 spans 16 residues. V dropped 7 bases and J dropped 7; count of bases not matched to a gene: 13. Germline V CDR1 and CDR2: MNHEY, SMNVEV (reference sequence). Study results and limitations: A comparatively limited set of convalescent patients was examined, with no early post-infection timepoints.

This sample's treatment: roughly 11-day PBMC culture with coronavirus spike peptide pools or control peptides (ViraFEST assay). These CD4+ T cells came from approximately 11-day cultures by negative selection. At the Johns Hopkins FTIC core, DNA taken from cultured CD4+ T cells was sequenced by way of the Oncomine TCR Beta short-read assay. Someone extracted genomic DNA from cultured CD4+ T cells. TCRdb itself ran the PCR reads through MiXCR, one entry per CDR3 protein. The sample includes approximately 8,700 distinct CDR3 sequences, roughly 69% of them seen just once. The sequence was obtained from a human donor who had recovered from COVID-19. The chain carries TRBV27 and TRBJ2-1, with 10 bases fitting TRBD2. The sample comprised CD4+ T cells from blood, cultured in vitro. The chain's CDR3 is CASTPLASGSLNEQFF. CDR3 sequence (DNA): TGTGCCAGCACCCCCCTGGCTAGCGGGAGTTTAAATGAGCAGTTCTTC.